This T cell receptor beta chain was captured by sequencing in a study of shared clonotypes between healthy human individuals. The method was immunoSEQ multiplex PCR; TCRdb's version includes in-frame clones alone and lacks a portion of them. Of a few million clones listed, more than 90% are singletons. A remark on this clone: The antigen is not known.

Whole-study findings and limits: Generally, estimated richness proved larger in naive subsets than it did in memory subsets. Sequencing depth was a factor that was expected to affect clonotype sharing among donors. It was observed that approximately 5% of naive CD4 clonotypes were shared across several donors. Even with large depth, rarefaction showed that sorted-subset sequencing was incomplete.

The sequenced sample was naive CD4+ T cells sorted from blood. The sample's subset: CD45RA+ positively selected. The origin of this receptor is a man between 18 and 35 years old in good health.

CDR3 coding DNA: TGTGCCAGCAGTTTTAGCGGGAGGGCCGATAAGCAGTACTTC. Translated: CASSFSGRADKQYF. The V call is TRBV6-5, the J call TRBJ2-7; 11 nucleotides line up with TRBD2. The CDR3 contains 14 residues. Germline CDR1 reads MNHEY; CDR2 reads SVGAGI. The J segment lost 8 bases and the V segment lost 4 bases, leaving 7 bases of the junction unmatched.